This T cell receptor (beta chain) originates from a study of blood T cell repertoires in COVID-19. Germline lookup yields CDR1 SGHNT and CDR2 YENEEA. The CDR3 sequence is 16 residues long. With V trimmed by 5 bases and J by 5 bases, 7 bases remained unmatched. This clone turned up a few times. Clones were read by immunoSEQ multiplex PCR, and TCRdb kept only the in-frame ones, dropping some. The table lists some 200,000 clones, approximately 86% of them singletons. The sequencing input was PBMCs or T cells enriched from blood (not recorded which). The chain carries TRBV11-3 and TRBJ2-7; 15 positions match TRBD2. This TCR was recovered from a woman in her 30s who had recovered from COVID-19. For the CDR3, the DNA is TGTGCCAGCAGCCGAGGGACTAGCGGGAGGTCTGACGAGCAGTACTTC. Translation gives CASSRGTSGRSDEQYF.